Listed here are 18 T cell receptor beta chains from one sample, sequenced in a study of Graves' ophthalmopathy and Graves' hyperthyroidism. Amplified material comprised TCR beta CDR3 regions derived from RNA transcripts. First-round RT-PCR with HTBI primers preceded a second-round multiplex PCR. TCRdb independently ran MiXCR on the multiplex PCR reads; one entry per CDR3 protein. The table records some 390,000 distinct CDR3 sequences, roughly 18% of them present only once. The material sequenced was peripheral blood. The receptors here all came from a woman in her late teens or twenties with Graves' ophthalmopathy.

The sample holds many counts of this clonotype. The chain carries TRBV20-1 and TRBJ1-1; D uncertain. V lost 6 bases to trimming and J lost 0 bases, with 8 bases between them. CDR1 is DFQATT and CDR2 is SNEGSKA in the germline V gene (reference sequence). CDR3 length: 12 amino acids. For the CDR3, the DNA is TGCAGTGCCTCCGACTTGAACACTGAAGCTTTCTTT. Translating it yields CSASDLNTEAFF.

Ten or more counts support this clonotype. The genes are TRBV6-1 and TRBJ2-4; 8 bases agree with TRBD2. CDR1 is MNHNS and CDR2 is SASEGT in the germline V gene. CDR3 size: 13 residues. Unmatched junction bases numbered 5, after V lost 7 bases and J lost 6 bases. The CDR3 region is CASTNLAGNIQYF. The CDR3 DNA sequence: TGTGCCAGCACCAATCTAGCGGGAAACATTCAGTACTTC.

This clonotype occurred many times. The genes are TRBV28 and TRBJ2-2; 10 nucleotides agree with TRBD2. Germline V lookup: CDR1 MDHEN, CDR2 SYDVKM. Germline trimming cut 7 bases from V and 6 bases from J; bases unmatched to any gene: 14. The CDR3 contains 17 residues. The CDR3 region is CASTPSLLAGLAGELFF. Written as DNA, the CDR3 is TGTGCCAGCACCCCAAGTTTACTAGCGGGGTTGGCCGGGGAGCTGTTTTTT. The variable domain in full, with the rest retrieved from reference TRBV28 and TRBJ2-2, is DVKVTQSSRYLVKRTGEKVFLECVQDMDHENMFWYRQDPGLGLRLIYFSYDVKMKEKGDIPEGYSVSREKKERFSLILESASTNQTSMYLCASTPSLLAGLAGELFFGEGSRLTVL.

V gene TRBV2 combines with J gene TRBJ2-7; 11 bases match TRBD2. The germline V gene has CDR1 SNHLY and CDR2 FYNNEI. This CDR3 contains 14 residues. The V gene end was trimmed by 6 bases and the J gene end by 6 bases; junction bases not matched to a gene: 7. The CDR3 spells CASSPLAGEGEQYF. The DNA of the CDR3 is TGTGCCAGCAGCCCACTAGCGGGAGAGGGCGAGCAGTACTTC.

In this sample, this clonotype turned up many times. The chain combines TRBV19 with TRBJ1-5, with TRBD1 matching over 9 bases. Looked up from germline, CDR1 is LNHDA and CDR2 is SQIVND (reference sequence). Germline trimming cut 5 bases from V and 4 bases from J; bases unmatched to any gene: 12. This CDR3 is built from 17 residues. DNA of the CDR3: TGTGCCAGTAGTCCCCTCAACGCCGGGACAGGGAATCAGCCCCAGCATTTT. Encoded protein: CASSPLNAGTGNQPQHF.

The rearrangement joins TRBV6-2 or TRBV6-3 to TRBJ2-5; D may be TRBD1 (5 bases). The CDR3 is made up of 15 amino acids. V lost 5 bases to trimming and J lost 5 bases, with 18 bases between them. Germline CDR1 reads MNHEY; CDR2 reads SVGEGT. This CDR3 reads CASSSQTSAGETQYF. In DNA, the CDR3 is TGTGCCAGCAGTAGCCAAACCTCGGCAGGGGAGACCCAGTACTTC.

At least ten counts were recorded for this clonotype. The CDR3 nucleotides are TGTGCCAGCAGCCCCGCGGACAGGAGCCACTACGAGCAGTACTTC. Encoded protein: CASSPADRSHYEQYF. The chain recombines TRBV12-3 or TRBV12-4 with TRBJ2-7, with 7 bases lining up with TRBD1. The CDR3 runs 15 residues. With V trimmed by 6 bases and J by 3 bases, 11 bases remained unmatched.

This chain joins TRBV20-1 and TRBJ2-7, with D perhaps TRBD1 (5 bases). In germline, CDR1 is DFQATT, CDR2 SNEGSKA (reference sequence). The CDR3 runs to 11 residues. V lost 6 bases and J lost 2, with 8 bases in between. CDR3 DNA sequence: TGCAGTGCGCCCAGGGCCTACGAGCAGTACTTC. Amino acid sequence: CSAPRAYEQYF.

V is TRBV19 and J is TRBJ2-7; D is uncertain. The CDR3 is 13 amino acids. CDR1 is LNHDA, CDR2 SQIVND, per germline (reference sequence). Trimming left V 1 base short and J 7 bases short, with 11 bases between. The CDR3 loop reads CASSIVLRLEQYF. CDR3 in DNA: TGTGCCAGTAGTATAGTCCTCCGGCTGGAGCAGTACTTC.

This clonotype was observed many times. The chain recombines TRBV2 with TRBJ1-5; tentatively, D is TRBD1 (5 bases). V dropped 7 bases and J dropped 7 bases, with 17 bases sitting between them. Germline V gene sequence: CDR1 SNHLY, CDR2 FYNNEI. This CDR3 comprises 14 residues. The CDR3 sequence: CASTPRTGRQPQHF. CDR3 DNA: TGTGCCAGCACCCCACGGACGGGGCGACAGCCCCAGCATTTT. Using reference TRBV2 and TRBJ1-5 for the parts outside the CDR3, the full variable domain is EPEVTQTPSHQVTQMGQEVILRCVPISNHLYFYWYRQILGQKVEFLVSFYNNEISEKSEIFDDQFSVERPDGSNFTLKIRSTKLEDSAMYFCASTPRTGRQPQHFGDGTRLSIL.

In its sample, this clonotype was seen many times. The J gene is TRBJ2-3, the V gene TRBV29-1; D uncertain. Germline CDR1 is SQVTM and CDR2 is ANQGSEA. The germline V and J ends were trimmed by 4 bases and 2 bases, with 22 bases remaining between them. This CDR3 has 17 amino acids. CDR3 residues: CSVGAGPGRSLTDTQYF. Written as DNA, the CDR3 is TGCAGCGTTGGCGCAGGTCCCGGGCGGAGCCTCACAGATACGCAGTATTTT.

This clonotype came up many times. This sequence joins TRBV5-1 and TRBJ2-7, with 7 bases fitting TRBD2. The CDR3 is made up of 15 amino acids. V was clipped by 4 bases and J by 2 bases; unmatched bases: 9. Germline loops: CDR1 SGHRS, CDR2 YFSETQ. CDR3 amino acids: CASSPLGAGAYEQYF. The CDR3 nucleotides read TGCGCCAGCAGCCCGCTCGGGGCGGGAGCCTACGAGCAGTACTTC.

In this sample, this clonotype turned up once. The chain carries TRBV12-3 or TRBV12-4 and TRBJ2-7, with a possible D match to TRBD2 (6 bases). Trimming removed 7 bases at V and 3 bases at J, with 16 bases between. The CDR3 runs 14 residues. This chain's CDR3 is CASTGGTPIYEQYF. The CDR3 DNA sequence: TGTGCCAGCACCGGCGGGACGCCTATCTACGAGCAGTACTTC.

Many counts were recorded for this clonotype. The chain couples TRBV19 to TRBJ1-5, with TRBD1 as a possible D gene (5 bases). Per germline, CDR1 LNHDA and CDR2 SQIVND (reference sequence). This CDR3 has 17 residues. The V end lost 2 bases, the J end lost 5 bases, and 19 bases lay between the germline ends. This CDR3 is CASSIQWMGPRDQPQHF. Written as DNA, the CDR3 is TGTGCCAGTAGTATACAATGGATGGGGCCGAGGGATCAGCCCCAGCATTTT.

This clonotype was seen many times. J is TRBJ1-1 and V is TRBV7-2, with TRBD1 as a possible D gene (5 bases). V was pared by 6 bases and J by 1 base, with 12 bases between. Germline V gene data show CDR1 as SGHTA and CDR2 as FQGNSA. The CDR3 is made up of 14 amino acids. In DNA, the CDR3 is TGTGCCAGCAGTACGCAGGGTGGGAACACTGAAGCTTTCTTT. Its protein product is CASSTQGGNTEAFF.

The chain recombines TRBV6-2 or TRBV6-3 with TRBJ2-7, with 8 nucleotides matching TRBD1. The germline V gene encodes CDR1 MNHEY and CDR2 SVGEGT. The V gene end was trimmed by 7 bases and the J gene end by 0 bases; junction bases not matched to a gene: 17. CDR3 length: 18 residues. CDR3 in amino acids: CASTTFGRGLRSSYEQYF. In DNA, the CDR3 is TGTGCCAGCACCACGTTTGGCAGGGGGCTTAGGAGCTCCTACGAGCAGTACTTC.

This clonotype was counted at least ten times. The CDR3 reads CASSSTPVPHTGEQYF. The CDR3 DNA reads TGTGCCAGCAGTTCGACCCCAGTCCCCCATACGGGCGAGCAGTACTTC. The chain recombines TRBV2 with TRBJ2-7; no firm D call. Germline V lookup: CDR1 SNHLY, CDR2 FYNNEI. The CDR3 sequence is 16 residues long. Trimming left V 5 bases short and J 6 bases short, with 23 bases between.

The chain recombines TRBV6-1 with TRBJ2-7; 12 positions agree with TRBD2. Germline V gene data show CDR1 as MNHNS and CDR2 as SASEGT. This CDR3 spans 14 amino acids. With 5 bases clipped from V and 5 bases from J, the junction kept 4 bases outside the gene matches. The CDR3 loop is CASSRLAGADEQYF. In nucleotides, the CDR3 is TGTGCCAGCAGTAGACTAGCGGGAGCCGACGAGCAGTACTTC.